What follows describes a single TCR beta chain. The antigen is unknown. The data belong to a study of shared clonotypes between healthy human individuals. Findings and limits, study-wide: All-four-donor shared clonotypes had higher generation probabilities than non-shared clonotypes did. Memory subsets had estimated richness that was generally smaller than that of naive subsets. Owing to a small donor count, the genetic and exposure-history diversity represented was limited.

From germline, CDR1 is MDHEN and CDR2 SYDVKM. This CDR3 region has 14 residues. V was cut by 8 bases and J by 0 bases, with 14 bases left in between. Profiled with immunoSEQ multiplex PCR; TCRdb holds only in-frame clones, not every one. This sample yields roughly 2.6 million clones, of which approximately 92% are seen a single time; roughly 0.13% belongs to the top ten. The V call is TRBV28, the J call TRBJ2-7, with D perhaps matching TRBD1 (5 bases). This receptor was identified in a man in his late teens or twenties in good health. The specimen was naive CD4+ T cells sorted from blood. Subset meaning: CD45RA+ positively selected. The CDR3 coding sequence is TGTGCCAGCCTTCCTGTTGGACACTCCTACGAGCAGTACTTC. Protein product: CASLPVGHSYEQYF.